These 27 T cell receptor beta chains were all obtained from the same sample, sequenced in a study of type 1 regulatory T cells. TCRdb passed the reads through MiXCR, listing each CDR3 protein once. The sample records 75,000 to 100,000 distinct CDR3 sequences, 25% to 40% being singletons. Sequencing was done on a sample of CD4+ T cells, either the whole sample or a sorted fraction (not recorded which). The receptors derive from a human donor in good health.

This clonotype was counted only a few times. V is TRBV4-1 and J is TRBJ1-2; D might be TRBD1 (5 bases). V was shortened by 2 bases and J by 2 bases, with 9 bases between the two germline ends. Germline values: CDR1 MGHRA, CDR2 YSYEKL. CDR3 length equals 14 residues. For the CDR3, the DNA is TGCGCCAGCAGCCAATGGGGGGGGAACTATGGCTACACCTTC. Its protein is CASSQWGGNYGYTF.

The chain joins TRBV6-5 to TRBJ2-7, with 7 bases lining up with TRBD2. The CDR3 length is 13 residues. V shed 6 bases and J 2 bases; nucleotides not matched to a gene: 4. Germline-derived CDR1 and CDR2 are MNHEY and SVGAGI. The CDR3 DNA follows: TGTGCCAGCAGAAACGCGGGGGCCTACGAGCAGTACTTC. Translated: CASRNAGAYEQYF.

This CDR3 is CASSRKEETQYF. DNA for the CDR3: TGTGCCAGCAGTCGAAAGGAAGAGACCCAGTACTTC. The chain couples TRBV6-1 to TRBJ2-5; D call uncertain. V lost 5 bases and J 3 bases, leaving 7 bases between the germline ends. Germline values: CDR1 MNHNS, CDR2 SASEGT. This CDR3 has 12 residues.

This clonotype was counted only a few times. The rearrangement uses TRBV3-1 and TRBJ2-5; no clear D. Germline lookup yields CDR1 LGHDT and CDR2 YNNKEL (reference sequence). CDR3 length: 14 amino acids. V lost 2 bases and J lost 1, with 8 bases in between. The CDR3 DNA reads TGTGCCAGCAGCCAAACCGGGCCCCAAGAGACCCAGTACTTC. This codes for CASSQTGPQETQYF.

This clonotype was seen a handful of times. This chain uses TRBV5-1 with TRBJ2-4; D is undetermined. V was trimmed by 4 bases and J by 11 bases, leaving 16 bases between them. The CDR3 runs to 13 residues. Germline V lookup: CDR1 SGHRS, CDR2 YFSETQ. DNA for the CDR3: TGCGCCAGCAGCACAGAGGCCCGTCTAGTTCAGTACTTC. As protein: CASSTEARLVQYF.

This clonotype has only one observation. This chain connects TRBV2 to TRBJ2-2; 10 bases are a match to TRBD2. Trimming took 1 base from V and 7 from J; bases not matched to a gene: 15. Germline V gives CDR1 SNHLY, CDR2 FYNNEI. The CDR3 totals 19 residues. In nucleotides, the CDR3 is TGTGCCAGCAGTGAAGTTTGGGGGGCTAGCGGGAGTTTCATCGGGGAGCTGTTTTTT. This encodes CASSEVWGASGSFIGELFF. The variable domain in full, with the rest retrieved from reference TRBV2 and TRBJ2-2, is EPEVTQTPSHQVTQMGQEVILRCVPISNHLYFYWYRQILGQKVEFLVSFYNNEISEKSEIFDDQFSVERPDGSNFTLKIRSTKLEDSAMYFCASSEVWGASGSFIGELFFGEGSRLTVL.

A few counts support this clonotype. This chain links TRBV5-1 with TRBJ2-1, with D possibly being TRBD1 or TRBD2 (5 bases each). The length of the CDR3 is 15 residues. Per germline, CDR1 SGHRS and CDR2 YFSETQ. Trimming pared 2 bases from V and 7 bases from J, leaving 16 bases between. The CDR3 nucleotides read TGCGCCAGCAGCTTTCCGGGACGGGAACATAATGAGCAGTTCTTC. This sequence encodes CASSFPGREHNEQFF. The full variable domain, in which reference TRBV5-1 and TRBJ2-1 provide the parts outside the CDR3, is KAGVTQTPRYLIKTRGQQVTLSCSPISGHRSVSWYQQTPGQGLQFLFEYFSETQRNKGNFPGRFSGRQFSNSRSEMNVSTLELGDSALYLCASSFPGREHNEQFFGPGTRLTVL.

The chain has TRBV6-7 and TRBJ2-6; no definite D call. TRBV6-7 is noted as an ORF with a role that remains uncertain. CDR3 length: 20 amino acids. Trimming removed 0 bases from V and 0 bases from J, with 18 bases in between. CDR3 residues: CASSYSSCFGENSGANVLTF. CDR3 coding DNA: TGTGCCAGCAGTTACTCGAGCTGTTTTGGGGAAAACTCTGGGGCCAACGTCCTGACTTTC.

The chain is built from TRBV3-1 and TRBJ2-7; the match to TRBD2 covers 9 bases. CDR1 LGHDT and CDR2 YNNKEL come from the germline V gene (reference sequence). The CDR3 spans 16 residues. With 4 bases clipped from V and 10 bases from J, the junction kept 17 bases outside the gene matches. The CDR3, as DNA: TGTGCCAGCAGCCCCCGTGCCGGGGCTAGCGGGATGGTACAGTACTTC. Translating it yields CASSPRAGASGMVQYF.

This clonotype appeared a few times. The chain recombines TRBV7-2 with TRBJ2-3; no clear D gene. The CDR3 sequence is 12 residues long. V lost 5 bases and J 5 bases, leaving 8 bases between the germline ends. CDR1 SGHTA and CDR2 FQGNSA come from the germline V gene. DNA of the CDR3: TGTGCCAGCAGCCCTTCTTTAGATACGCAGTATTTT. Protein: CASSPSLDTQYF. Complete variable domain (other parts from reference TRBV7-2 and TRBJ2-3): GAGVSQSPSNKVTEKGKDVELRCDPISGHTALYWYRQSLGQGLEFLIYFQGNSAPDKSGLPSDRFSAERTGGSVSTLTIQRTQQEDSAVYLCASSPSLDTQYFGPGTRLTVL.

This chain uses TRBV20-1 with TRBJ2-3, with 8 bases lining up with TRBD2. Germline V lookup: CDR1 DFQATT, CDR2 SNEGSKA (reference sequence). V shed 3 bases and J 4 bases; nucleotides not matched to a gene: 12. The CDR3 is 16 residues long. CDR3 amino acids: CSASTGGPLPADTQYF. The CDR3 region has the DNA TGCAGTGCTAGTACGGGAGGGCCTTTACCGGCAGATACGCAGTATTTT.

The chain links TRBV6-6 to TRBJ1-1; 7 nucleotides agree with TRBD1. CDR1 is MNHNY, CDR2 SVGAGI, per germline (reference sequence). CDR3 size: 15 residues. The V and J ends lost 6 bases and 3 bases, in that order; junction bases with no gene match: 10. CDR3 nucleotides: TGTGCCAGCAGCCACCGGCAGGGGGTGGACACTGAAGCTTTCTTT. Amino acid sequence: CASSHRQGVDTEAFF.

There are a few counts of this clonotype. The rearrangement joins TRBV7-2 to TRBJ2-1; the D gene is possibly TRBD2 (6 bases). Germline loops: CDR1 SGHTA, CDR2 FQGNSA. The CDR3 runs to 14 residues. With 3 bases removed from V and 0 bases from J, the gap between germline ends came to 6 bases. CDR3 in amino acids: CASSFSGSYNEQFF. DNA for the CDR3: TGTGCCAGCAGCTTTAGCGGCTCCTACAATGAGCAGTTCTTC.

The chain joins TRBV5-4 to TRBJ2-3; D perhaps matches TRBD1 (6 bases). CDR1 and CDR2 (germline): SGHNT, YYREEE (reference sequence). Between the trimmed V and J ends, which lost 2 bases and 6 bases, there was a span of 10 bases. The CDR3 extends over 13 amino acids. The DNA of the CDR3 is TGTGCCAGCAGCTTTGGCCAGGGGGATACGCAGTATTTT. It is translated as CASSFGQGDTQYF.

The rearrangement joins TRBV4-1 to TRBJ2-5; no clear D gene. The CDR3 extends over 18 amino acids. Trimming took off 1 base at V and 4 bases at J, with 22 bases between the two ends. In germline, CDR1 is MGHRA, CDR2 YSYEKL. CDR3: CASSQVDMGLVVRETQYF. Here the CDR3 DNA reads TGCGCCAGCAGCCAAGTTGACATGGGCCTAGTGGTTAGAGAGACCCAGTACTTC.

CDR3 sequence: CASSKKPSGAYNEQFF. As DNA, the CDR3 is TGTGCCAGCAGCAAGAAACCTAGCGGTGCCTACAATGAGCAGTTCTTC. The genes are TRBV5-4 and TRBJ2-1, with 7 bases lining up with TRBD2. This CDR3 is built from 16 residues. CDR1 and CDR2 from the germline V gene are SGHNT and YYREEE (reference sequence). V lost 4 bases, J lost 2 bases, and 9 bases stayed unmatched.

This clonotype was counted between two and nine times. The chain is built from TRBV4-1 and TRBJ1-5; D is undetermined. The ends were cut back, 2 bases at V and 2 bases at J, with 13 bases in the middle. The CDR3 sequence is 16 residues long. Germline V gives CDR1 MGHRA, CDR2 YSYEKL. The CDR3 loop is CASSQLSPFGNQPQHF. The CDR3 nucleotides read TGCGCCAGCAGCCAACTGTCGCCCTTTGGCAATCAGCCCCAGCATTTT.

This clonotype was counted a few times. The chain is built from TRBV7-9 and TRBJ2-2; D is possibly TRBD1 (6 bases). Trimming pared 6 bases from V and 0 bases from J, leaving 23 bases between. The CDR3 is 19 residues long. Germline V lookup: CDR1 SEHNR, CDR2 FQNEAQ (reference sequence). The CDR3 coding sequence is TGTGCCAGCAGTTCGCCCTCGGTTCGAGGGGGAGCGAACACCGGGGAGCTGTTTTTT. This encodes CASSSPSVRGGANTGELFF.

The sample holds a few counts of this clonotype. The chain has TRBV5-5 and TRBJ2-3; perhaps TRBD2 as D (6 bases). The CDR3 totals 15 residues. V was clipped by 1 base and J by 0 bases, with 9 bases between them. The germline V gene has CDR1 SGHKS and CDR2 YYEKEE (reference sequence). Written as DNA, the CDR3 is TGTGCCAGCAGCTTGCAGGAGGGGAGCACAGATACGCAGTATTTT. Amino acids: CASSLQEGSTDTQYF. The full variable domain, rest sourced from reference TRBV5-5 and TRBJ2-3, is DAGVTQSPTHLIKTRGQQVTLRCSPISGHKSVSWYQQVLGQGPQFIFQYYEKEERGRGNFPDRFSARQFPNYSSELNVNALLLGDSALYLCASSLQEGSTDTQYFGPGTRLTVL.

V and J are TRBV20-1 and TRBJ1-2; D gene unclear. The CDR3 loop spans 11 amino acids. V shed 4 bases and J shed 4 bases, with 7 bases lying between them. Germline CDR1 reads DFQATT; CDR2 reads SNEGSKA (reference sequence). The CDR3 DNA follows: TGCAGTGCTACAGGTTCCTATGGCTACACCTTC. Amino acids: CSATGSYGYTF.

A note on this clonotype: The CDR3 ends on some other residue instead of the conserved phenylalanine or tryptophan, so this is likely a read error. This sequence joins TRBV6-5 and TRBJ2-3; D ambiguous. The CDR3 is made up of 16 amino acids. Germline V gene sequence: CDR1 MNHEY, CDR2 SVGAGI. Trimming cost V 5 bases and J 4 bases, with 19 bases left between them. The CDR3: CASSARTPRIADTQYL. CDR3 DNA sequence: TGTGCCAGCAGTGCACGGACCCCCCGAATTGCAGATACGCAGTATCTT.

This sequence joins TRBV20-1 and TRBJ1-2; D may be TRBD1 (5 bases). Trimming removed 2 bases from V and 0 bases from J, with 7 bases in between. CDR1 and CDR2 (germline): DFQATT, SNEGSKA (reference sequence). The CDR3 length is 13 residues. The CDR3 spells CSARRQTNYGYTF. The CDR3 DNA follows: TGCAGTGCTAGAAGACAGACTAACTATGGCTACACCTTC.

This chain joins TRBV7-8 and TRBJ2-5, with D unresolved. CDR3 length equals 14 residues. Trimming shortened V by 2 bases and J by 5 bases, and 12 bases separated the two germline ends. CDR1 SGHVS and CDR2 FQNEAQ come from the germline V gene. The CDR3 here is CASSLIRSGETQYF. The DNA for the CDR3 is TGTGCCAGCAGCTTAATTCGTTCCGGGGAGACCCAGTACTTC.

Written as DNA, the CDR3 is TGCAGTGCCCGAAGAAGTATTAGGAGCTCCTACAATGAGCAGTTCTTC. Translated: CSARRSIRSSYNEQFF. This rearrangement joins TRBV20-1 to TRBJ2-1; D is uncertain. The ends were cut back, 6 bases at V and 0 bases at J, with 18 bases in the middle. CDR1 is DFQATT and CDR2 is SNEGSKA in the germline V gene (reference sequence). The CDR3 is 16 amino acids.

The CDR3 DNA reads TGCGCCAGCAGCGGGCACGGCGGCGCAACTAATGAAAAACTGTTTTTT. It specifies CASSGHGGATNEKLFF. This chain links TRBV5-1 with TRBJ1-4; D ambiguous. V was pared by 4 bases and J by 0 bases, with 13 bases between. There are 16 residues in the CDR3. Germline V gene data show CDR1 as SGHRS and CDR2 as YFSETQ.

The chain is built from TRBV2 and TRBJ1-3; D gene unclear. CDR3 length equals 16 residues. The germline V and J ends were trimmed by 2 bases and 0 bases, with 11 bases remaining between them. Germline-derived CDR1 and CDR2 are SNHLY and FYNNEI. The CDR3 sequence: CASSETGLSSGNTIYF. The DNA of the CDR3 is TGTGCCAGCAGTGAAACGGGCCTCAGCTCTGGAAACACCATATATTTT.

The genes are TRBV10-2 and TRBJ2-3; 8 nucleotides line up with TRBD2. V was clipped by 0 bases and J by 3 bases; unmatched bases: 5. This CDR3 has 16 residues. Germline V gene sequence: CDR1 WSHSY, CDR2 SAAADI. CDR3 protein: CASSESRTSWTDTQYF. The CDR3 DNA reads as TGCGCCAGCAGTGAGTCGAGGACTAGCTGGACAGATACGCAGTATTTT.